This T cell receptor (beta chain) derives from a study of blood T cells in healthy people across ages. Each sample gave at least 7 million isolated PBMCs. V gave up 6 bases and J gave up 2 bases; unmatched junction bases: 12. Germline V gene lookup returns CDR1 DFQATT and CDR2 SNEGSKA (reference sequence). This CDR3 is built from 15 residues. This clonotype was detected a few times. A second about 7 to 12 cycle PCR used barcoded and J-beta primers. Every cDNA molecule bore a tag from a template-switch adaptor containing 12 random nucleotides. CDR3-containing paired-end reads numbering at least 2.5 million came from each sample. TCRdb passed the 5' RACE reads through MiXCR, listing each CDR3 protein once. The table lists over 1.5 million distinct CDR3 sequences, roughly 50% of them singletons.

The chain uses TRBV20-1 and TRBJ2-7; 8 nucleotides align to TRBD1. The sequenced sample was blood. This clonotype originated in a woman aged 40 to 50 in good health. CDR3 in amino acids: CSATETGTGAYEQYF. The CDR3 DNA sequence: TGCAGTGCCACCGAAACCGGGACAGGAGCCTACGAGCAGTACTTC.